Listed below are T cell receptor beta chains from one sample, sequenced in a study of draining lymph node invasion in breast cancer. TCRdb re-derived calls from the bulk RNA-seq reads in MiXCR, one entry per CDR3 protein. The sample has 2,000 to 3,000 distinct CDR3 sequences; more than 75% are singletons. Sequencing was carried out using sorted memory CD4+ effector T cells from a lymph node. The receptors stem from a female donor with luminal breast cancer. Both conserved end residues are trimmed from each CDR3. A D gene is named only where the DNA matches it firmly.

cdr3_aa,cdr3_length,d_call,j_call,v_call
ASSPTSGGAREQF,13,TRBD2,TRBJ2-1,TRBV5-1
AISGASGRQETQY,13,TRBD2,TRBJ2-5,TRBV10-3
ASSRGQVRETQY,12,TRBD1,TRBJ2-5,TRBV19
AISESTGAVTEAF,13,TRBD1,TRBJ1-1,TRBV10-3
SVVWSTDTQY,10,-,TRBJ2-3,TRBV29-1
ASSYGGGGTDTQY,13,TRBD2,TRBJ2-3,TRBV6-5
ASSQASAKNIQY,12,-,TRBJ2-4,TRBV4-1
ASSYPSRPQH,10,-,TRBJ1-5,TRBV6-2/TRBV6-3
ASSFSDRVGYGYT,13,TRBD1,TRBJ1-2,TRBV5-4
ASSQDLAATDTQY,13,-,TRBJ2-3,TRBV4-2
ASSQEGVWTQY,11,-,TRBJ2-5,TRBV3-1
AWSMVDTQY,9,-,TRBJ2-3,TRBV30
ASSFTGQGFTGELF,14,TRBD1,TRBJ2-2,TRBV7-2
ASSEGGIGYGYT,12,-,TRBJ1-2,TRBV6-1
ASSLEQGSEAF,11,TRBD1,TRBJ1-1,TRBV11-2
SVGGTANEKLF,11,-,TRBJ1-4,TRBV29-1
ASSRSRNGELF,11,-,TRBJ2-2,TRBV7-6
ASSLTPASGGSNTGELF,17,TRBD2,TRBJ2-2,TRBV5-1
ASNPDRGQGGELF,13,TRBD1,TRBJ2-2,TRBV6-6
ASGTGGGQLF,10,TRBD1,TRBJ1-4,TRBV10-2
SAPTGIADTQY,11,TRBD1,TRBJ2-3,TRBV20-1
ASSVTGPPTF,10,-,TRBJ2-1,TRBV7-3
ASSRGMDTEQY,11,-,TRBJ2-7,TRBV19